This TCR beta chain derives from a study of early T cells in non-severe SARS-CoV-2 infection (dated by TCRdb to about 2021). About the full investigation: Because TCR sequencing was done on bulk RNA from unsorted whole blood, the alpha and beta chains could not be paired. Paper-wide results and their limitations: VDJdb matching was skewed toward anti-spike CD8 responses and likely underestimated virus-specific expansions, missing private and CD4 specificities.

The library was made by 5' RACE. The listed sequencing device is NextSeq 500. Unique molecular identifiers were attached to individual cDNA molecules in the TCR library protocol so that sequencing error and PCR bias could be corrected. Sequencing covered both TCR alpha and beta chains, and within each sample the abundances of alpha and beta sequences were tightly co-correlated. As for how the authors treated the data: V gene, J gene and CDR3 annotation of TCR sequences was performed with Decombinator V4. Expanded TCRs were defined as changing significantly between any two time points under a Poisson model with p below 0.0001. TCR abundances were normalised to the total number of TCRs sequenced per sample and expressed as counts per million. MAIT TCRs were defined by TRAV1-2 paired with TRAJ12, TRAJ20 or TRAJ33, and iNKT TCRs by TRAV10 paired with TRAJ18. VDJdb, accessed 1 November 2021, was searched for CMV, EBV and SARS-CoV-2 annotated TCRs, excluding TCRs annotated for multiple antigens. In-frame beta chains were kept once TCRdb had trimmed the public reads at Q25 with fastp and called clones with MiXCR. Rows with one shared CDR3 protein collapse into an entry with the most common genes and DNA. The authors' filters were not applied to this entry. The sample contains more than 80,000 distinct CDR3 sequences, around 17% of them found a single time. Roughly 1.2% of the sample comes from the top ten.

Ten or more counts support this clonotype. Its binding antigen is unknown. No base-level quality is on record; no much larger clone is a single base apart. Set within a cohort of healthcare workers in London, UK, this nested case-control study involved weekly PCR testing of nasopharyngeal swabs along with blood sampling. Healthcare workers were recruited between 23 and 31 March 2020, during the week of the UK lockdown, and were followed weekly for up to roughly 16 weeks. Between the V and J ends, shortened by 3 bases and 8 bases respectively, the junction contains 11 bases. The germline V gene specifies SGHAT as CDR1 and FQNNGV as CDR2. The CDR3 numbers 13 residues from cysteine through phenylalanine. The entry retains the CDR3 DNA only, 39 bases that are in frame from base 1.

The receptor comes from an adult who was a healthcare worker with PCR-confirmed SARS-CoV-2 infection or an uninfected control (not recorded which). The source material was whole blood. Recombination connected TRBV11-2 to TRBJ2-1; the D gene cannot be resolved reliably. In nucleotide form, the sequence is TGTGCCAGCAGCTTTAGACCCTCGGATGAGCAGTTCTTC. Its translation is CASSFRPSDEQFF.